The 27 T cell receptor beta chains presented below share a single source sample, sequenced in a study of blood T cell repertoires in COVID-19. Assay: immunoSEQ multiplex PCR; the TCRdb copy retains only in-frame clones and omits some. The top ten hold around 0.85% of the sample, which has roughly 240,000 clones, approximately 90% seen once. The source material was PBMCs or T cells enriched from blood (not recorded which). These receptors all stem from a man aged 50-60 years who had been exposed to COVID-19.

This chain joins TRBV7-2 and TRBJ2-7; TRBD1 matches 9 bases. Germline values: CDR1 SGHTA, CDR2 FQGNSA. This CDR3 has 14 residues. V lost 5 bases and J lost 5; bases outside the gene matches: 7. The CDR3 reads CASSQDRGGDEQYF. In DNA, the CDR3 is TGTGCCAGCAGCCAGGACAGGGGAGGCGACGAGCAGTACTTC. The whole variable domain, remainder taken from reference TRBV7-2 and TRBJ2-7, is GAGVSQSPSNKVTEKGKDVELRCDPISGHTALYWYRQSLGQGLEFLIYFQGNSAPDKSGLPSDRFSAERTGGSVSTLTIQRTQQEDSAVYLCASSQDRGGDEQYFGPGTRLTVT.

The CDR3, as DNA: TGTGCCAGCAACCTAAGGGGAGGTGAGACCCAGTACTTC. Its protein is CASNLRGGETQYF. The chain recombines TRBV3-1 (or the pseudogene TRBV3-2) with TRBJ2-5; TRBD2 might be the D (6 bases). V was cut by 7 bases and J by 5 bases, with 14 bases left in between. Germline loops: CDR1 LGHDT, CDR2 YNNKEL (reference sequence). This CDR3 is 13 amino acids long.

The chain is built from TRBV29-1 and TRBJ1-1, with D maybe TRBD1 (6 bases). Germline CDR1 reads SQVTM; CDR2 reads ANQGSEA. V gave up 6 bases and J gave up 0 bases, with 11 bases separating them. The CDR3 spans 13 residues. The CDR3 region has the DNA TGCAGCGTCGGCACAGGGTTGAACACTGAAGCTTTCTTT. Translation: CSVGTGLNTEAFF.

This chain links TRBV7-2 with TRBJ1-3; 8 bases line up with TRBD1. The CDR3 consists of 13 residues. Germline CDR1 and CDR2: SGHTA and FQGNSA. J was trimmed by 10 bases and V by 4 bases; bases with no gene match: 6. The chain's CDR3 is CASSSGQVQTIYF. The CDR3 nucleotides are TGTGCCAGCAGCTCGGGACAGGTCCAAACCATATATTTT.

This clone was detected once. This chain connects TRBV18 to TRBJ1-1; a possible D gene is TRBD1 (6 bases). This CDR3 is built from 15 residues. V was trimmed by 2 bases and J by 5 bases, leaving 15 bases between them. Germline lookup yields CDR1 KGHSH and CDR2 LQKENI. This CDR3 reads CASSPTRTGWTEAFF. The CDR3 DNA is TGTGCCAGCTCACCAACACGAACAGGGTGGACTGAAGCTTTCTTT.

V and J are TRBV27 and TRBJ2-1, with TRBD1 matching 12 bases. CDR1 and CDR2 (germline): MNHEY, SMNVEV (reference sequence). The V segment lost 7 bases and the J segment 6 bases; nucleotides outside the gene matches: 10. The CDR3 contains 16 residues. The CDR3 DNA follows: TGTGCCAGCACCGAAGTTGGGACAGGGGGCTCCAATGAGCAGTTCTTC. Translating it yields CASTEVGTGGSNEQFF.

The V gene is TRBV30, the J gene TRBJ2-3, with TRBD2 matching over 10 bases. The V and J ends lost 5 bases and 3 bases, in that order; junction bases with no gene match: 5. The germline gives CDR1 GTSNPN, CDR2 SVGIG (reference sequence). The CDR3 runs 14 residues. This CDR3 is CAWGPGLATDTQYF. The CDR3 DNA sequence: TGTGCCTGGGGGCCGGGACTAGCGACAGATACGCAGTATTTT.

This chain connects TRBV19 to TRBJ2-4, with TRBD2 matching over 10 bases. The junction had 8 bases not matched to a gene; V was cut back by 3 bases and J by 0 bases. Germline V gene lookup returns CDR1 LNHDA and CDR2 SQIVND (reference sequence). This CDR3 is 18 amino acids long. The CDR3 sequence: CASSMGLAPGVAKNIQYF. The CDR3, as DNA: TGTGCCAGTAGTATGGGACTAGCGCCCGGGGTAGCCAAAAACATTCAGTACTTC.

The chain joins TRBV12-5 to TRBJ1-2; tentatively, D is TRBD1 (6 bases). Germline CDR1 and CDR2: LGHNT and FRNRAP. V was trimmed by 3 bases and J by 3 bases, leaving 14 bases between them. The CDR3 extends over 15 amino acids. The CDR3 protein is CASGFKWAGDYGYTF. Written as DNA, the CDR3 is TGTGCTAGTGGTTTTAAGTGGGCAGGGGACTATGGCTACACCTTC.

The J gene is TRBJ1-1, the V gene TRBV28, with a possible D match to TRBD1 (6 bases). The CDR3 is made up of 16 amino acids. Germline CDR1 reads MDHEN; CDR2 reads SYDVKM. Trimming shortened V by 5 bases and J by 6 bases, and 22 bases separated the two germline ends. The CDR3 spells CASSPWTAGINSEAFF. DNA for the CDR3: TGTGCCAGCAGTCCGTGGACAGCAGGGATCAATTCTGAAGCTTTCTTT.

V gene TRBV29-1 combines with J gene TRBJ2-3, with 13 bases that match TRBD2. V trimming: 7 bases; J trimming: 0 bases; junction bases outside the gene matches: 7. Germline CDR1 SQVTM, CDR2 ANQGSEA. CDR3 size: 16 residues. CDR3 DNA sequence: TGCAGCGCTTCGACGGGACTAGCGGGGAGCACAGATACGCAGTATTTT. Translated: CSASTGLAGSTDTQYF.

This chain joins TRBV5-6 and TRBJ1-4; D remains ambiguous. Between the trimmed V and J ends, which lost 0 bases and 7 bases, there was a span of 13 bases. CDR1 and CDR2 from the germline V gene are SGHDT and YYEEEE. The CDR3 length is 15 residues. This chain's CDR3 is CASSLGSIRGEKLFF. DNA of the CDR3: TGTGCCAGCAGCTTGGGCAGCATTCGCGGTGAAAAACTGTTTTTT.

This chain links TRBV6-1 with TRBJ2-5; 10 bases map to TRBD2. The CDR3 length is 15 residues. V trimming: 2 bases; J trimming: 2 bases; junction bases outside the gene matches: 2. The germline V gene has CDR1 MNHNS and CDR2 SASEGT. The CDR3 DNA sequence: TGTGCCAGCAGTGAACTAGCGGGGGCACAAGAGACCCAGTACTTC. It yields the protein CASSELAGAQETQYF.

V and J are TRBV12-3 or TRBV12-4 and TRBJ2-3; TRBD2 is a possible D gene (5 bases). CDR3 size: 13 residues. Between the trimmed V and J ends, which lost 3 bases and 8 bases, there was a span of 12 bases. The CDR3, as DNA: TGTGCCAGCAGTTTGGAGGTGTTTGGTACGCAGTATTTT. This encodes CASSLEVFGTQYF.

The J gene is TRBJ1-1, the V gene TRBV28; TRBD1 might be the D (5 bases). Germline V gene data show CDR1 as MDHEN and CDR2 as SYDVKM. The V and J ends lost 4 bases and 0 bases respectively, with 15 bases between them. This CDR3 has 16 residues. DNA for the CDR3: TGTGCCAGCAGTTCCCTTTGGCAGGGCATGAACACTGAAGCTTTCTTT. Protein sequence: CASSSLWQGMNTEAFF. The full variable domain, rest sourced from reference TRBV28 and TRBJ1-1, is DVKVTQSSRYLVKRTGEKVFLECVQDMDHENMFWYRQDPGLGLRLIYFSYDVKMKEKGDIPEGYSVSREKKERFSLILESASTNQTSMYLCASSSLWQGMNTEAFFGQGTRLTVV.

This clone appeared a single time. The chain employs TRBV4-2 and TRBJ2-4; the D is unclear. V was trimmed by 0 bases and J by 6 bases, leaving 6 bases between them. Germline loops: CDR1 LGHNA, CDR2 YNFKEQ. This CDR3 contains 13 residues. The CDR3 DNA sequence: TGTGCCAGCAGCCAAGATCCCGGAAACATTCAGTACTTC. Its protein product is CASSQDPGNIQYF.

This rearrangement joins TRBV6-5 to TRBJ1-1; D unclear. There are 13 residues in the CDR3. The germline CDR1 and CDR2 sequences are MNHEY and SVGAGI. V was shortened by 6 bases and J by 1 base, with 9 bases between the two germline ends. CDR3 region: CASRPQRNTEAFF. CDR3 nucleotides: TGTGCCAGCAGACCCCAGCGGAACACTGAAGCTTTCTTT.

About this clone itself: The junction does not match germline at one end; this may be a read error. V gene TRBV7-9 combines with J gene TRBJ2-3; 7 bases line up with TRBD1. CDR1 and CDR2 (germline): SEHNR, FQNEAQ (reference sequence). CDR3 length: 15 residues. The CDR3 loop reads CASSLGRTGTDTQYF. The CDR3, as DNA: TGTGCCAGCAGCTTAGGCAGGACAGGCACTGATACGCAGTATTTT. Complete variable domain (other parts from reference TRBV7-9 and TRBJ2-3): DTGVSQNPRHKITKRGQNVTFRCDPISEHNRLYWYRQTLGQGPEFLTYFQNEAQLEKSRLLSDRFSAERPKGSFSTLEIQRTEQGDSAMYLCASSLGRTGTDTQYFGPGTRLTVL.

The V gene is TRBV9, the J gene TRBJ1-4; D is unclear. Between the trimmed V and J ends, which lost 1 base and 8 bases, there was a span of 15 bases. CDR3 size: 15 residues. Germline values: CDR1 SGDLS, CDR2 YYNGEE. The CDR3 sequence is CASSVSARRFEKLFF. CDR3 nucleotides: TGTGCCAGCAGCGTATCTGCTAGGAGGTTCGAAAAACTGTTTTTT.

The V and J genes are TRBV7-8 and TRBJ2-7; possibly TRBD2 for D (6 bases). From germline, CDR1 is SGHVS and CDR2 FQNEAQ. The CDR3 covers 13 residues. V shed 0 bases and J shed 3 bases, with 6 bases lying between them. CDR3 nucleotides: TGTGCCAGCAGCTTAGCGGAGGGCTACGAGCAGTACGTC. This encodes CASSLAEGYEQYV.

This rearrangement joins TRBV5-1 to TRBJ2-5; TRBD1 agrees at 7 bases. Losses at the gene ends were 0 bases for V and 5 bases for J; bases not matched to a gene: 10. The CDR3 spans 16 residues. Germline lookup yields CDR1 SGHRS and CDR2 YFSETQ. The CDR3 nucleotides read TGCGCCAGCAGCTTGGAACCCCGGGACAGACAGGAGACCCAGTACTTC. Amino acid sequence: CASSLEPRDRQETQYF.

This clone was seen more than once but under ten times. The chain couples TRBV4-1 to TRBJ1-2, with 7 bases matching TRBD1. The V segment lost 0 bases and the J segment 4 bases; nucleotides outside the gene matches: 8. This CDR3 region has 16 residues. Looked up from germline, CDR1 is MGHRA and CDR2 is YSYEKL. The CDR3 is CASSQDGQRTGYGYTF. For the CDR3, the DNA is TGCGCCAGCAGCCAAGACGGACAGAGGACAGGCTATGGCTACACCTTC.

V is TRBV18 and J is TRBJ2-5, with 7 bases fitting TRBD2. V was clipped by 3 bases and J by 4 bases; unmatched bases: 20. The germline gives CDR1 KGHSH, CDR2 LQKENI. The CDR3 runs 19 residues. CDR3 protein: CASSPNGASGAGLGETQYF. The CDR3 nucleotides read TGTGCCAGCTCACCGAACGGGGCTAGCGGAGCCGGATTGGGAGAGACCCAGTACTTC. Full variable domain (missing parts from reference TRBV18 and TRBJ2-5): NAGVMQNPRHLVRRRGQEARLRCSPMKGHSHVYWYRQLPEEGLKFMVYLQKENIIDESGMPKERFSAEFPKEGPSILRIQQVVRGDSAAYFCASSPNGASGAGLGETQYFGPGTRLLVL.

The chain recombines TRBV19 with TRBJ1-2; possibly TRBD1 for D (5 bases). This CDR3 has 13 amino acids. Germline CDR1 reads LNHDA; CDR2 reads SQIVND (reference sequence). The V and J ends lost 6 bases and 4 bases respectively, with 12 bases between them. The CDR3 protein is CASRPDDSYGYTF. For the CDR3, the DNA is TGTGCCAGTAGGCCTGATGACAGCTATGGCTACACCTTC.

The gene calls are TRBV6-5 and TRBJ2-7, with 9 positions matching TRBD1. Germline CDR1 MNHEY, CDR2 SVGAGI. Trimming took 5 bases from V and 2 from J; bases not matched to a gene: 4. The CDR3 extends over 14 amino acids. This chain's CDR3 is CASSRRQGAYEQYV. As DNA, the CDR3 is TGTGCCAGCAGTCGCAGACAGGGGGCCTACGAGCAGTACGTC.

The DNA for the CDR3 is TGTGCCAGCAGTTATGTGACACGGTACACTGAAGCTTTCTTT. Protein: CASSYVTRYTEAFF. This chain uses TRBV6-5 with TRBJ1-1; no reliable D call. CDR3 length: 14 residues. Germline V gives CDR1 MNHEY, CDR2 SVGAGI. V shed 3 bases and J shed 3 bases, with 11 bases lying between them.

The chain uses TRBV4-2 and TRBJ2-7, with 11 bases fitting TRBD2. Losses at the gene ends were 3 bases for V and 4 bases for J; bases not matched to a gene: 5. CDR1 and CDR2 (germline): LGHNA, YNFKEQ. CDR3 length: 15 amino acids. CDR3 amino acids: CASSQLAGGSYEQYF. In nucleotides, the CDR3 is TGTGCCAGCAGCCAGCTAGCGGGGGGATCTTACGAGCAGTACTTC.